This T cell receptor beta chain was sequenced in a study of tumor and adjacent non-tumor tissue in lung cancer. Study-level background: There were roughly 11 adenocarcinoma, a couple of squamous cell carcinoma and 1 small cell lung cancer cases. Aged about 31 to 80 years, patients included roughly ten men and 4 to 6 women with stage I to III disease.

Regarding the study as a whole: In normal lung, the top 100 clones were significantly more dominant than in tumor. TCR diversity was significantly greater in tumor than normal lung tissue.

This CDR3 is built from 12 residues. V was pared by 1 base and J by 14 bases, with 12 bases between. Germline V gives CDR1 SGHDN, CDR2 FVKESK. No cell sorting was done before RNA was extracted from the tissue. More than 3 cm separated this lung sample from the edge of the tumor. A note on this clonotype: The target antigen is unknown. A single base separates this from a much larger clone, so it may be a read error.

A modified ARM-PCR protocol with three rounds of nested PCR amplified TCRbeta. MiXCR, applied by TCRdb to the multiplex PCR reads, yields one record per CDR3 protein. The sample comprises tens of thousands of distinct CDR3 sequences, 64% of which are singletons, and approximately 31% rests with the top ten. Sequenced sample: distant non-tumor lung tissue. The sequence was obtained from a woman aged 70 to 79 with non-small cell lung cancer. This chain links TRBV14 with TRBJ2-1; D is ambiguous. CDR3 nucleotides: TGTGCCAGCAGCCAAGTCGAGTTCTCGAAGTTCTTC. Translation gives CASSQVEFSKFF. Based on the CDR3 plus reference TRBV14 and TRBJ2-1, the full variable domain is EAGVTQFPSHSVIEKGQTVTLRCDPISGHDNLYWYRRVMGKEIKFLLHFVKESKQDESGMPNNRFLAERTGGTYSTLKVQPAELEDSGVYFCASSQVEFSKFFGPGTRLTVL.